This entry lists 32 T cell receptor beta chains sequenced from one sample in a study of cytomegalovirus exposure and HLA in healthy donors. The repertoire was sequenced with immunoSEQ multiplex PCR; TCRdb's copy has only in-frame clones and lacks some. The data show about 68,000 clones, 96% seen once. Specimen: PBMCs. The receptors come from a man between 18 and 35 years old in good health and CMV-seronegative.

This clone was picked up a small number of times. V is TRBV29-1 and J is TRBJ2-1; 8 bases align to TRBD2. Germline lookup yields CDR1 SQVTM and CDR2 ANQGSEA. This CDR3 spans 15 amino acids. V trimming: 5 bases; J trimming: 11 bases; junction bases outside the gene matches: 17. The CDR3 reads CSVNLPGLAPMKQFF. The DNA of the CDR3 is TGCAGCGTTAACCTCCCCGGACTAGCCCCCATGAAGCAGTTCTTC.

The gene calls are TRBV5-1 and TRBJ2-7; 10 bases agree with TRBD2. This CDR3 spans 15 amino acids. Germline CDR1 and CDR2: SGHRS and YFSETQ. V shed 5 bases and J 5 bases; nucleotides not matched to a gene: 10. The CDR3 region has the DNA TGCGCCAGCAGTTTACAAGCGGGAGGGTCGGACGAGCAGTACTTC. Protein sequence: CASSLQAGGSDEQYF.

V and J are TRBV5-4 and TRBJ2-7; 7 nucleotides line up with TRBD2. With V trimmed by 3 bases and J by 3 bases, 12 bases remained unmatched. The CDR3 contains 16 residues. The germline CDR1 and CDR2 sequences are SGHNT and YYREEE (reference sequence). CDR3 amino acids: CASSSRERPRVYEQYF. The CDR3, as DNA: TGTGCCAGCAGCTCGCGGGAGCGCCCGAGGGTCTACGAGCAGTACTTC.

The rearrangement links TRBV2 to TRBJ1-2; D might be TRBD1 (6 bases). The germline V and J ends were trimmed by 6 bases and 4 bases, with 18 bases remaining between them. Germline V gene data show CDR1 as SNHLY and CDR2 as FYNNEI. This CDR3 is built from 15 residues. CDR3: CASRPEGGASYGYTF. CDR3 DNA sequence: TGTGCCAGCAGGCCCGAAGGGGGGGCGTCCTATGGCTACACCTTC. Full variable domain (missing parts from reference TRBV2 and TRBJ1-2): EPEVTQTPSHQVTQMGQEVILRCVPISNHLYFYWYRQILGQKVEFLVSFYNNEISEKSEIFDDQFSVERPDGSNFTLKIRSTKLEDSAMYFCASRPEGGASYGYTFGSGTRLTVV.

The chain uses TRBV4-2 and TRBJ1-3, with D maybe TRBD1 (5 bases). The CDR3 has 16 residues. The germline gives CDR1 LGHNA, CDR2 YNFKEQ. V shed 0 bases and J shed 4 bases, with 13 bases lying between them. CDR3 DNA sequence: TGTGCCAGCAGCCAAGATCGCGCAGGGCCAGGAAACACCATATATTTT. Protein sequence: CASSQDRAGPGNTIYF.

The chain recombines TRBV7-9 with TRBJ2-1, with 11 positions matching TRBD1. Trimming cost V 4 bases and J 1 base; bases outside gene matches: 6. The CDR3 spans 17 residues. CDR1 and CDR2 from the germline V gene are SEHNR and FQNEAQ (reference sequence). CDR3 DNA sequence: TGTGCCAGCAGCTCCGGGACAGGGGGGGGATCCTACAATGAGCAGTTCTTC. It encodes CASSSGTGGGSYNEQFF.

V usage is TRBV7-8 and J usage is TRBJ1-3; 7 positions agree with TRBD1. The V gene end was trimmed by 3 bases and the J gene end by 7 bases; junction bases not matched to a gene: 6. The CDR3 has 14 amino acids. Germline V gives CDR1 SGHVS, CDR2 FQNEAQ. The DNA for the CDR3 is TGTGCCAGCAGCTTGACCGGGACAGTGAACACCATATATTTT. Its protein is CASSLTGTVNTIYF.

The CDR3 DNA reads TGTGCCAGCAGCAAACCCTCTCGACAGGGGGCAACCAGGAAACTGTTTTTT. Its protein is CASSKPSRQGATRKLFF. The chain uses TRBV11-3 and TRBJ1-4, with 10 bases aligning to TRBD1. Germline CDR1 reads SGHNT; CDR2 reads YENEEA. V was pared by 5 bases and J by 11 bases, with 17 bases of the junction left unmatched. The CDR3 extends over 17 amino acids.

The chain carries TRBV10-3 and TRBJ1-2; 10 bases map to TRBD1. Germline trimming cut 7 bases from V and 5 bases from J; bases unmatched to any gene: 10. Germline loops: CDR1 ENHRY, CDR2 SYGVKD. This CDR3 is built from 15 residues. The CDR3 DNA reads TGTGCCATCACCGTGAGACAGGGGGCTGGTTATGGCTACACCTTC. Its translation: CAITVRQGAGYGYTF.

V usage is TRBV27 and J usage is TRBJ2-7; TRBD1 aligns across 8 bases. Germline CDR1 reads MNHEY; CDR2 reads SMNVEV (reference sequence). This CDR3 has 15 amino acids. The J segment lost 2 bases and the V segment lost 5 bases, leaving 8 bases of the junction unmatched. The CDR3 nucleotides are TGTGCCAGCAGTCTAGGACAGGGAAACACCTACGAGCAGTACTTC. Amino acids: CASSLGQGNTYEQYF.

The chain employs TRBV6-6 and TRBJ2-5; 8 bases match TRBD2. The V gene end was trimmed by 5 bases and the J gene end by 5 bases; junction bases not matched to a gene: 7. CDR3 size: 14 residues. CDR1 is MNHNY, CDR2 SVGAGI, per germline (reference sequence). The CDR3 region is CASSPGGGGETQYF. The CDR3 DNA follows: TGTGCCAGCAGTCCCGGGGGGGGAGGGGAGACCCAGTACTTC.

This clone was observed a single time. V gene TRBV30 combines with J gene TRBJ2-1; 7 bases line up with TRBD1. This CDR3 comprises 13 residues. Germline V gene sequence: CDR1 GTSNPN, CDR2 SVGIG (reference sequence). CDR3 coding DNA: TGTGCTTGCTCGGGACAGCTATACAATGAGCAGTTCTTC. Residues: CACSGQLYNEQFF.

Only one count was recorded for this clone. This sequence joins TRBV4-1 and TRBJ1-1; possible D gene TRBD1, 5 bases. In germline, CDR1 is MGHRA, CDR2 YSYEKL. V lost 2 bases and J lost 5, with 12 bases in between. CDR3 length equals 14 residues. CDR3 residues: CASSQKRSGTEAFF. DNA of the CDR3: TGCGCCAGCAGCCAAAAAAGGTCAGGGACTGAAGCTTTCTTT.

This clone was recorded once. This chain links TRBV7-9 with TRBJ2-2; TRBD1 matches 7 bases. V shed 2 bases, J shed 0 bases, and the junction held 9 bases outside the gene matches. The germline CDR1 and CDR2 sequences are SEHNR and FQNEAQ (reference sequence). The CDR3 length is 18 residues. The CDR3 is CASSLTNFGTANTGELFF. The CDR3 region has the DNA TGTGCCAGCAGCTTAACAAACTTCGGGACAGCGAACACCGGGGAGCTGTTTTTT.

V gene TRBV4-2 combines with J gene TRBJ2-6; TRBD1 agrees at 12 bases. The CDR3 totals 17 residues. Germline V gene lookup returns CDR1 LGHNA and CDR2 YNFKEQ. J lost 3 bases, V lost 4 bases, and 4 bases had no gene match. The CDR3, as DNA: TGTGCCAGCAGCCCGGGACAGGGGGCCAATGGGGCCAACGTCCTGACTTTC. This sequence encodes CASSPGQGANGANVLTF.

CDR3 loop: CASSPSGQPNTEAFF. Written as DNA, the CDR3 is TGTGCCAGCAGCCCCTCGGGACAGCCGAACACTGAAGCTTTCTTT. V gene TRBV9 combines with J gene TRBJ1-1, with 7 bases fitting TRBD1. V dropped 4 bases and J dropped 1; count of bases not matched to a gene: 7. The length of the CDR3 is 15 residues. Germline V gene lookup returns CDR1 SGDLS and CDR2 YYNGEE.

The chain couples TRBV10-3 to TRBJ1-3, with D hard to call. Per germline, CDR1 ENHRY and CDR2 SYGVKD. Trimming stripped 6 bases from V and 0 bases from J, with 6 bases between. The CDR3 totals 13 residues. CDR3 protein: CAIRQSSGNTIYF. The CDR3 bases are TGTGCCATCAGACAGAGCTCTGGAAACACCATATATTTT.

The CDR3 protein is CASSPTGGIYGYTF. The DNA of the CDR3 is TGTGCCAGCAGCCCTACGGGGGGAATTTATGGCTACACCTTC. This chain uses TRBV27 with TRBJ1-2, with TRBD1 as a possible D gene (5 bases). Germline assignment: CDR1 MNHEY and CDR2 SMNVEV (reference sequence). V was cut by 6 bases and J by 5 bases, with 16 bases left in between. This CDR3 region has 14 residues.

In nucleotides, the CDR3 is TGTGCCAGCAGGCCTAATGGAGGCGGCGAGCAGTACTTC. It encodes CASRPNGGGEQYF. V gene TRBV6-4 combines with J gene TRBJ2-7, with D possibly TRBD2 on 5 matching bases. Looked up from germline, CDR1 is MRHNA and CDR2 is SNTAGT. The ends were cut back, 6 bases at V and 6 bases at J, with 15 bases in the middle. The CDR3 has 13 residues.

The chain joins TRBV30 to TRBJ2-5; 9 bases match TRBD2. With V trimmed by 2 bases and J by 5 bases, 12 bases remained unmatched. The CDR3 is made up of 16 amino acids. CDR1 is GTSNPN and CDR2 is SVGIG in the germline V gene (reference sequence). CDR3 residues: CAWSLGVAGAGETQYF. In DNA form, the CDR3 reads TGTGCCTGGAGTTTGGGGGTAGCGGGAGCGGGGGAGACCCAGTACTTC. Together with reference TRBV30 and TRBJ2-5, the CDR3 gives the full variable domain: SQTIHQWPATLVQPVGSPLSLECTVEGTSNPNLYWYRQAAGRGLQLLFYSVGIGQISSEVPQNLSASRPQDRQFILSSKKLLLSDSGFYLCAWSLGVAGAGETQYFGPGTRLLVL.

This chain joins TRBV30 and TRBJ2-7; TRBD1 aligns across 9 bases. In germline, CDR1 is GTSNPN, CDR2 SVGIG (reference sequence). Germline trimming cut 2 bases from V and 4 bases from J; bases unmatched to any gene: 6. This CDR3 contains 14 residues. CDR3 residues: CAWSTSGTGYEQYF. Here the CDR3 DNA reads TGTGCCTGGAGTACCTCCGGGACAGGGTACGAGCAGTACTTC.

The chain recombines TRBV9 with TRBJ1-3; D is perhaps TRBD1 (6 bases). Trimming left V 0 bases short and J 0 bases short, with 10 bases between. Germline CDR1 SGDLS, CDR2 YYNGEE. This CDR3 is 16 amino acids long. The CDR3 protein is CASSVGGGDSGNTIYF. The CDR3 nucleotides read TGTGCCAGCAGCGTAGGAGGGGGGGACTCTGGAAACACCATATATTTT.

With regard to this clone: Other nucleotide sequences in the sample specify the same CDR3. This chain uses TRBV19 with TRBJ1-1, with D tentatively TRBD1 (6 bases). The germline gives CDR1 LNHDA, CDR2 SQIVND (reference sequence). CDR3 length: 12 residues. Trimming stripped 6 bases from V and 4 bases from J, with 9 bases between. The CDR3, as DNA: TGTGCCAGTAGGGGACAAGGCACTGAAGCTTTCTTT. Amino acids: CASRGQGTEAFF.

This chain links TRBV5-1 with TRBJ2-7; 8 bases line up with TRBD1. J was trimmed by 7 bases and V by 0 bases; bases with no gene match: 3. This CDR3 spans 13 amino acids. From germline, CDR1 is SGHRS and CDR2 YFSETQ. Here the CDR3 DNA reads TGCGCCAGCAGCTTGGTGGGGGACAGGGAGCAGTACTTC. Encoded protein: CASSLVGDREQYF.

The genes are TRBV28 and TRBJ2-1; the match to TRBD2 covers 12 bases. Trimming removed 5 bases from V and 9 bases from J; junction bases left unmatched: 5. CDR3 size: 14 residues. Germline loops: CDR1 MDHEN, CDR2 SYDVKM. CDR3 bases: TGTGCCAGCAGTCGACTAGCGGGAGAGGGTGAGCAGTTCTTC. Its translation is CASSRLAGEGEQFF.

V usage is TRBV19 and J usage is TRBJ1-1, with D perhaps TRBD1 (6 bases). V dropped 2 bases and J dropped 1 base, with 20 bases sitting between them. The CDR3 has 18 residues. Germline V lookup: CDR1 LNHDA, CDR2 SQIVND (reference sequence). CDR3 DNA sequence: TGTGCCAGTAGTATAAGGTGGGGGGCAGGGACTAAGAACACTGAAGCTTTCTTT. As protein: CASSIRWGAGTKNTEAFF.

The CDR3 nucleotides are TGCGCCAGCAGTCCCGTCTGGAATTGGGAGTCGAGGGGCTACACCTTC. Its protein product is CASSPVWNWESRGYTF. The genes are TRBV23-1 and TRBJ1-2, with D unclear. TRBV23-1 is placed among ORFs of uncertain function. Trimming left V 4 bases short and J 8 bases short, with 23 bases between. CDR3 length equals 16 residues.

The V and J genes are TRBV7-3 and TRBJ2-2, with TRBD2 as a possible D gene (5 bases). Germline V gene sequence: CDR1 SGHTA, CDR2 FQGTGA. This CDR3 has 14 amino acids. Trimming cost V 4 bases and J 4 bases, with 10 bases left between them. CDR3 protein: CASSSLGSTGELFF. CDR3 bases: TGTGCCAGCAGCTCCCTAGGGAGCACCGGGGAGCTGTTTTTT.

The chain carries TRBV28 and TRBJ2-1; 8 bases agree with TRBD1. From germline, CDR1 is MDHEN and CDR2 SYDVKM. V lost 4 bases to trimming and J lost 4 bases; unmatched junction nucleotides: 6. The CDR3 is 15 amino acids. The CDR3 DNA is TGTGCCAGCAGTTCCGGGACAGGCGCGTACAATGAGCAGTTCTTC. Amino acids: CASSSGTGAYNEQFF.

This clone was found once. The chain combines TRBV18 with TRBJ2-7; TRBD1 might be the D (5 bases). Looked up from germline, CDR1 is KGHSH and CDR2 is LQKENI. The CDR3 covers 13 residues. V lost 5 bases and J lost 2, with 10 bases in between. The CDR3 loop reads CASSSTETYEQYF. The CDR3, as DNA: TGTGCCAGCTCATCGACAGAAACCTACGAGCAGTACTTC.

This clone was seen only once. CDR3 sequence reads: CASSSETGAATNEKLFF. The CDR3 DNA reads TGTGCCAGCAGTTCGGAGACAGGGGCGGCAACTAATGAAAAACTGTTTTTT. J is TRBJ1-4 and V is TRBV7-8, with TRBD1 identical over 8 bases. Germline CDR1 reads SGHVS; CDR2 reads FQNEAQ. Unmatched junction bases numbered 9, after V lost 6 bases and J lost 0 bases. The length of the CDR3 is 17 residues.

This chain links TRBV7-9 with TRBJ2-5; tentative D call: TRBD1 (6 bases). CDR3 length equals 14 residues. V was clipped by 5 bases and J by 4 bases, with 14 bases between them. CDR1 and CDR2 from the germline V gene are SEHNR and FQNEAQ (reference sequence). In DNA form, the CDR3 reads TGTGCCAGCAGCCCCACAGGGAGTGGAGAGACCCAGTACTTC. This sequence encodes CASSPTGSGETQYF.